One sample yielded the 22 T cell receptor beta chains listed below, sequenced in a study of siplizumab effects on memory and regulatory T cells. Sequencing was performed with immunoSEQ multiplex PCR; in TCRdb, only in-frame clones are kept and a portion is missing. The data contain 50,000 to 55,000 clones, less than 98% of them singletons. The sample was naive CD4+ T cells sorted from blood. Every receptor here comes from a human donor in good health.

V gene TRBV6-1 combines with J gene TRBJ2-2; 12 positions match TRBD1. CDR1 MNHNS and CDR2 SASEGT come from the germline V gene. The CDR3 totals 15 residues. Trimming at V came to 4 bases and at J to 8 bases, leaving 5 bases not matched to a gene. CDR3 in amino acids: CASSAGQGALGELFF. The CDR3 DNA is TGTGCCAGCAGTGCGGGACAGGGGGCGTTGGGGGAGCTGTTTTTT.

The CDR3 region is CASSLLSGANVLTF. The DNA for the CDR3 is TGTGCCAGCAGCTTGCTCTCTGGGGCCAACGTCCTGACTTTC. The chain recombines TRBV5-6 with TRBJ2-6; unclear D gene. The CDR3 consists of 14 residues. The germline V gene has CDR1 SGHDT and CDR2 YYEEEE. V was cut by 1 base and J by 0 bases, with 2 bases left in between.

The chain is built from TRBV19 and TRBJ2-7; possibly TRBD1 for D (6 bases). The CDR3 contains 13 residues. V dropped 9 bases and J dropped 1 base, with 13 bases sitting between them. Germline loops: CDR1 LNHDA, CDR2 SQIVND (reference sequence). This CDR3 reads CASRGHSSYEQYF. The CDR3 nucleotides are TGTGCCAGCAGGGGACACTCTTCCTACGAGCAGTACTTC.

The DNA for the CDR3 is TGTGCCAGCAGCTGGGACGGGAGGCTCGCAGAGACCCAGTACTTC. Encoded protein: CASSWDGRLAETQYF. The chain combines TRBV5-4 with TRBJ2-5; 7 positions agree with TRBD2. This CDR3 contains 15 residues. Trimming at V came to 3 bases and at J to 4 bases, leaving 9 bases not matched to a gene. CDR1 is SGHNT, CDR2 YYREEE, per germline (reference sequence).

The chain is built from TRBV5-4 and TRBJ2-6; D uncertain. The CDR3 consists of 19 residues. Germline CDR1 is SGHNT and CDR2 is YYREEE (reference sequence). The V end was cut by 5 bases, the J end by 0 bases, with 21 bases between. CDR3 residues: CASSFRLGGTNSGANVLTF. The CDR3 DNA reads as TGTGCCAGCAGTTTTAGATTGGGCGGAACCAACTCTGGGGCCAACGTCCTGACTTTC.

J is TRBJ2-7 and V is TRBV9; 9 bases align to TRBD1. Per germline, CDR1 SGDLS and CDR2 YYNGEE. The CDR3 runs to 15 residues. J was trimmed by 6 bases and V by 0 bases; bases with no gene match: 7. Here the CDR3 reads CASSVVADRGAEQYF. The CDR3 DNA reads TGTGCCAGCAGCGTAGTGGCAGACAGGGGGGCCGAGCAGTACTTC.

This chain joins TRBV6-1 and TRBJ2-6; 8 bases agree with TRBD1. CDR1 is MNHNS, CDR2 SASEGT, per germline. The CDR3 runs to 15 residues. Trimming at V came to 6 bases and at J to 3 bases, leaving 4 bases not matched to a gene. CDR3 DNA: TGTGCCAGCAGCGACAGGGGCGTTGGGGCCAACGTCCTGACTTTC. It is translated as CASSDRGVGANVLTF.

The chain employs TRBV5-6 and TRBJ1-2; TRBD1 matches 8 bases. J was trimmed by 5 bases and V by 0 bases; bases with no gene match: 6. The germline CDR1 and CDR2 sequences are SGHDT and YYEEEE. The CDR3 loop spans 15 amino acids. The DNA of the CDR3 is TGTGCCAGCAGCTTGGGCGGACAGGGCCCTTATGGCTACACCTTC. Residues: CASSLGGQGPYGYTF.

The chain carries TRBV19 and TRBJ1-1; D not certain. The V end was cut by 3 bases, the J end by 3 bases, with 14 bases between. This CDR3 has 15 amino acids. Germline V gene data show CDR1 as LNHDA and CDR2 as SQIVND (reference sequence). The CDR3 reads CASSISRGRYTEAFF. The CDR3, as DNA: TGTGCCAGTAGTATTTCGCGGGGTCGCTACACTGAAGCTTTCTTT.

This chain connects TRBV30 to TRBJ2-7; 11 bases fit TRBD1. The length of the CDR3 is 13 residues. The germline V gene has CDR1 GTSNPN and CDR2 SVGIG (reference sequence). The V segment lost 1 base and the J segment 4 bases; nucleotides outside the gene matches: 0. Here the CDR3 reads CAWSGDRGYEQYF. CDR3 DNA sequence: TGTGCCTGGAGTGGGGACAGGGGGTACGAGCAGTACTTC.

The V and J genes are TRBV2 and TRBJ1-5; no clear D gene. V dropped 3 bases and J dropped 3 bases, with 9 bases sitting between them. Germline V lookup: CDR1 SNHLY, CDR2 FYNNEI. This CDR3 spans 14 amino acids. The CDR3 sequence: CASSDKGYNQPQHF. In DNA, the CDR3 is TGTGCCAGCAGTGATAAAGGGTACAATCAGCCCCAGCATTTT.

This chain connects TRBV5-4 to TRBJ2-7, with 8 bases lining up with TRBD1. The V gene end was trimmed by 4 bases and the J gene end by 4 bases; junction bases not matched to a gene: 4. CDR3 length: 13 amino acids. Per the germline V gene, CDR1 is SGHNT and CDR2 is YYREEE (reference sequence). The DNA of the CDR3 is TGTGCCAGCAGCGTGGACAGGGCTTACGAGCAGTACTTC. This encodes CASSVDRAYEQYF. The variable domain in full, with the rest retrieved from reference TRBV5-4 and TRBJ2-7, is ETGVTQSPTHLIKTRGQQVTLRCSSQSGHNTVSWYQQALGQGPQFIFQYYREEENGRGNFPPRFSGLQFPNYSSELNVNALELDDSALYLCASSVDRAYEQYFGPGTRLTVT.

Details on this clone: One end of the junction fails to match germline, which may point to a read error. V gene TRBV7-7 combines with J gene TRBJ2-5; D remains unclear. Germline V CDR1 and CDR2: SSHAT, FNYEAQ (reference sequence). The CDR3 is 14 amino acids. The CDR3 protein is CASSRRSGIETQYF. Here the CDR3 DNA reads TGTGCTAGCAGCCGAAGGTCGGGCATAGAGACCCAGTACTTC. The full variable domain, completed using reference TRBV7-7 and TRBJ2-5, is GAGVSQSPRYKVTKRGQDVTLRCDPISSHATLYWYQQALGQGPEFLTYFNYEAQPDKSGLPSDRFSAERPEGSISTLTIQRTEQRDSAMYRCASSRRSGIETQYFGPGTRLLVL.

The chain carries TRBV5-1 and TRBJ2-6; the D is unclear. Germline lookup yields CDR1 SGHRS and CDR2 YFSETQ. Trimming stripped 4 bases from V and 1 base from J, with 9 bases between. CDR3 size: 15 residues. CDR3 sequence: CASSPGTSGANVLTF. The CDR3 DNA sequence: TGCGCCAGCAGCCCAGGCACTTCTGGGGCCAACGTCCTGACTTTC.

The J gene is TRBJ1-6, the V gene TRBV30; D remains unclear. Germline loops: CDR1 GTSNPN, CDR2 SVGIG (reference sequence). V shed 2 bases and J shed 0 bases, with 14 bases lying between them. This CDR3 has 17 amino acids. In DNA, the CDR3 is TGTGCCTGGAGTCCCCACAGTCTGAGCTCCTATAATTCACCCCTCCACTTT. This sequence encodes CAWSPHSLSSYNSPLHF.

The rearrangement uses TRBV10-3 and TRBJ1-4; D is possibly TRBD1 (6 bases). The CDR3 spans 16 residues. Trimming removed 3 bases from V and 1 base from J, with 12 bases in between. Looked up from germline, CDR1 is ENHRY and CDR2 is SYGVKD. CDR3 amino acids: CAISERGARTNEKLFF. The DNA for the CDR3 is TGTGCCATCAGTGAACGGGGGGCGCGAACTAATGAAAAACTGTTTTTT.

The gene calls are TRBV7-2 and TRBJ2-7; the match to TRBD2 covers 11 bases. The V gene's germline CDR1 is SGHTA and CDR2 FQGNSA. J lost 6 bases, V lost 3 bases, and 7 bases had no gene match. CDR3 size: 15 residues. CDR3 nucleotide sequence: TGTGCCAGCAGCTTGACTAGCGGGGCCCCTTCCGAGCAGTACTTC. Translated: CASSLTSGAPSEQYF.

This clone has a single count. V usage is TRBV5-4 and J usage is TRBJ2-5; 13 bases match TRBD2. The germline V gene encodes CDR1 SGHNT and CDR2 YYREEE (reference sequence). The CDR3 contains 14 residues. The ends lost 4 bases at V and 3 bases at J; junction bases unmatched: 0. The CDR3 protein is CASSGLAGEETQYF. In DNA form, the CDR3 reads TGTGCCAGCAGCGGACTAGCGGGAGAAGAGACCCAGTACTTC.

The V gene is TRBV6-5, the J gene TRBJ1-5; tentative D call: TRBD1 (6 bases). V dropped 4 bases and J dropped 4 bases, with 8 bases sitting between them. Germline V gene sequence: CDR1 MNHEY, CDR2 SVGAGI. The length of the CDR3 is 13 residues. The CDR3 nucleotides read TGTGCCAGCAGTTCGGACAGTAATCAGCCCCAGCATTTT. Translated: CASSSDSNQPQHF.

The chain uses TRBV19 and TRBJ2-5; TRBD2 matches at 8 bases. The junction had 11 bases not matched to a gene; V was cut back by 3 bases and J by 5 bases. Germline V lookup: CDR1 LNHDA, CDR2 SQIVND (reference sequence). The CDR3 consists of 16 residues. For the CDR3, the DNA is TGTGCCAGTAGTATTACCGATGGCGGGAGGAGGGAGACCCAGTACTTC. Amino acids: CASSITDGGRRETQYF.

The chain recombines TRBV27 with TRBJ2-3; 11 bases map to TRBD2. Germline trimming cut 2 bases from V and 7 bases from J; bases unmatched to any gene: 17. The CDR3 is made up of 19 amino acids. CDR1 and CDR2 (germline): MNHEY, SMNVEV (reference sequence). The CDR3 DNA reads TGTGCCAGCAGTTTAAGGAGTAGCGGGAGGGGCCACTTTAGGAATACGCAGTATTTT. Residues: CASSLRSSGRGHFRNTQYF.

The chain combines TRBV9 with TRBJ2-2, with D perhaps being TRBD1 or TRBD2 (5 bases each). Germline CDR1 and CDR2: SGDLS and YYNGEE. V was clipped by 0 bases and J by 4 bases, with 7 bases between them. CDR3 size: 14 residues. The CDR3 nucleotides read TGTGCCAGCAGCGTAGGGGGGAGCACCGGGGAGCTGTTTTTT. This encodes CASSVGGSTGELFF.